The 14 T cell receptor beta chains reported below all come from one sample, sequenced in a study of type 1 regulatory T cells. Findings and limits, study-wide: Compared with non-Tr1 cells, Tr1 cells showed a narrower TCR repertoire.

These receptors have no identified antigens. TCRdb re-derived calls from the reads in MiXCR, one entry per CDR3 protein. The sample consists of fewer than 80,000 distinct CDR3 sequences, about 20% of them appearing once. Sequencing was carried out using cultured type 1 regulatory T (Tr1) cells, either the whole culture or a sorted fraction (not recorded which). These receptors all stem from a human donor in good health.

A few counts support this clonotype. The CDR3 DNA follows: TGTGCCAGCAGTTACTCGAATTTGGGGGAGGATGGCTACACCTTC. Protein: CASSYSNLGEDGYTF. This chain links TRBV6-5 with TRBJ1-2; D possibly corresponds to TRBD1 (5 bases). The CDR3 is 15 residues long. V was cut by 0 bases and J by 6 bases, with 14 bases left in between. The germline gives CDR1 MNHEY, CDR2 SVGAGI.

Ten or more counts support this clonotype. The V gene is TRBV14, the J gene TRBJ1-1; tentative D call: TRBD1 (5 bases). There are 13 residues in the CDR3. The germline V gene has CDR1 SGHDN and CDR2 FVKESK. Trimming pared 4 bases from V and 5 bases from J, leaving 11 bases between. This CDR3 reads CASSLTQGTEAFF. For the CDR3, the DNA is TGTGCCAGCAGCCTAACGCAGGGAACTGAAGCTTTCTTT.

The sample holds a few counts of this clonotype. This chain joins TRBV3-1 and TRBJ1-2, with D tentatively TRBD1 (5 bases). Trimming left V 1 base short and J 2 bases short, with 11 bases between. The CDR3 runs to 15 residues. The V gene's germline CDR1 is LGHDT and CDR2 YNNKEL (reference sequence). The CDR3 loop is CASSQGTGGNYGYTF. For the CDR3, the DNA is TGTGCCAGCAGCCAAGGAACAGGAGGGAACTATGGCTACACCTTC.

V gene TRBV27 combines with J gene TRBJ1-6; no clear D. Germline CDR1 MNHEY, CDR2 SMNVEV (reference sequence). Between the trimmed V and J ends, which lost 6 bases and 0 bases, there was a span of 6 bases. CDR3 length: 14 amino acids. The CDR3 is CASRLSSYNSPLHF. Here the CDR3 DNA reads TGTGCCAGCAGACTCAGCTCCTATAATTCACCCCTCCACTTT.

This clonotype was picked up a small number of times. CDR3 in amino acids: CSGGSGVQPQHF. The CDR3 DNA follows: TGCAGTGGGGGCTCGGGGGTGCAGCCCCAGCATTTT. The chain employs TRBV20-1 and TRBJ1-5; D possibly corresponds to TRBD1 (5 bases). Germline assignment: CDR1 DFQATT and CDR2 SNEGSKA (reference sequence). V was trimmed by 7 bases and J by 7 bases, leaving 14 bases between them. The CDR3 covers 12 residues.

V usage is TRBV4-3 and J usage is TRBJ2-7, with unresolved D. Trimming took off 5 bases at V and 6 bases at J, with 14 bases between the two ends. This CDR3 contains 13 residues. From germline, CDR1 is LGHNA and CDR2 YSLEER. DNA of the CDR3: TGCGCCAGCAGCACTACAACGGTATCCGAGCAGTACTTC. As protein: CASSTTTVSEQYF.

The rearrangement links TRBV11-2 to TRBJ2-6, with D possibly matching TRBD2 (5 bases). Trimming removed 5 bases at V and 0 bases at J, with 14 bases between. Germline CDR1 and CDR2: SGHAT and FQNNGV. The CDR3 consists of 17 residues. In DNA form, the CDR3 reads TGTGCCAGCAGCCCCCGACGGGAATACTCTGGGGCCAACGTCCTGACTTTC. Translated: CASSPRREYSGANVLTF.

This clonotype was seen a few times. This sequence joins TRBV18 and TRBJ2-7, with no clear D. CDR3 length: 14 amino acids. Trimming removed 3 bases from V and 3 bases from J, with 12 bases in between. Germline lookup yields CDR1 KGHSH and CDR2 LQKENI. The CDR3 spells CASSPLRGLYEQYF. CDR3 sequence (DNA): TGTGCCAGCTCACCGCTCAGAGGCCTCTACGAGCAGTACTTC.

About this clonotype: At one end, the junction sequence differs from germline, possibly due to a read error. The CDR3 sequence is CASSPSLSGRYEQLF. The CDR3, as DNA: TGCGCCAGCAGCCCGTCCCTCAGCGGGAGATATGAGCAGCTCTTC. This chain uses TRBV5-1 with TRBJ2-1, with 8 bases lining up with TRBD2. CDR3 size: 15 residues. Germline V gives CDR1 SGHRS, CDR2 YFSETQ.

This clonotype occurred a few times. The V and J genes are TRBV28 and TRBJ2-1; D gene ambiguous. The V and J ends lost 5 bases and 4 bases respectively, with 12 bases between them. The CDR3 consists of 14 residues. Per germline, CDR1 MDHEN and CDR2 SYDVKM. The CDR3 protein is CASSPQRAYNEQFF. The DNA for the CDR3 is TGTGCCAGCAGTCCCCAACGAGCATACAATGAGCAGTTCTTC.

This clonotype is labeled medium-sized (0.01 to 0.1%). In DNA, the CDR3 is TGTGCCAGCAGCTTGGAAGAGGGTGGCTACACCTTC. As protein: CASSLEEGGYTF. The chain uses TRBV2 and TRBJ1-2; D unclear. CDR1 and CDR2 from the germline V gene are SNHLY and FYNNEI. CDR3 length equals 12 residues. Trimming removed 6 bases from V and 7 bases from J, with 12 bases in between.

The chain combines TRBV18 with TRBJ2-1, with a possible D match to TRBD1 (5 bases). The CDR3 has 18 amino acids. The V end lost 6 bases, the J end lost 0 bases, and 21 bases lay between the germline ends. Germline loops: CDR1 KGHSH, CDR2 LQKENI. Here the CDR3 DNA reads TGTGCCAGCTCCCAATTTCCGCAGGGAACGGGCTCCTACAATGAGCAGTTCTTC. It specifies CASSQFPQGTGSYNEQFF.

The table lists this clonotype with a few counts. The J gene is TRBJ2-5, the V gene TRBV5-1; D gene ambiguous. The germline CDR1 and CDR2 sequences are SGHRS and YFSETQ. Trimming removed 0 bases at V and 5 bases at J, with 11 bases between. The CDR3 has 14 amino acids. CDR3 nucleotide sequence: TGCGCCAGCAGCTTGGGCGCGGCCGGGGAGACCCAGTACTTC. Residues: CASSLGAAGETQYF.

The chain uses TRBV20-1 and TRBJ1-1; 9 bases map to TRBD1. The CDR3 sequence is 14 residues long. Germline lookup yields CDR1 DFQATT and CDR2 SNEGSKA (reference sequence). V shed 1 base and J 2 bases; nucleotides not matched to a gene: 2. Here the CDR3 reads CSARGDRDNTEAFF. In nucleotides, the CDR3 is TGCAGTGCTAGAGGGGACAGGGATAACACTGAAGCTTTCTTT.